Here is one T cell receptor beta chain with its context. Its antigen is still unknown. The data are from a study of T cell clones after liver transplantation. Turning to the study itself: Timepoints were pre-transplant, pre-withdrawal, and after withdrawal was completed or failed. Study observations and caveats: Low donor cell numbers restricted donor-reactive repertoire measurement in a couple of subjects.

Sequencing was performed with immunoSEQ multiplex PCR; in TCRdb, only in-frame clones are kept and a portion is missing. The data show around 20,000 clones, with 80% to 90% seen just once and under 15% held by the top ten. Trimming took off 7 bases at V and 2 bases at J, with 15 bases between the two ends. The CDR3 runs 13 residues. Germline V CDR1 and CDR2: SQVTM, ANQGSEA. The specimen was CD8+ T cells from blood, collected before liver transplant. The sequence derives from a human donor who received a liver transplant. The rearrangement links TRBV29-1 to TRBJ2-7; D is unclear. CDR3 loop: CSASRMGTYEQYF. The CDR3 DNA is TGCAGCGCTTCTCGGATGGGGACCTACGAGCAGTACTTC.